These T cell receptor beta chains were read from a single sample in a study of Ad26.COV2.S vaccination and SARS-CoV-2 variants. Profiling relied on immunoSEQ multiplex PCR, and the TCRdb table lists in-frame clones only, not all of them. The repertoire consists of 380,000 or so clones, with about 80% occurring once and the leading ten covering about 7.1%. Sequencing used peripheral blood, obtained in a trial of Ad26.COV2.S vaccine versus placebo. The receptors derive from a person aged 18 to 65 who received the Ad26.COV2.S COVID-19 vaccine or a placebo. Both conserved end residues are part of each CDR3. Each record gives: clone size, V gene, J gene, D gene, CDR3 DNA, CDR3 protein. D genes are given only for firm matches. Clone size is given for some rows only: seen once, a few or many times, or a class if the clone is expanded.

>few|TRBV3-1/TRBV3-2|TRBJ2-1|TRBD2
TGTGCCAGCAGTCCCGCCACCCCCGGGAGGGATGAGCAGTTCTTC
CASSPATPGRDEQFF
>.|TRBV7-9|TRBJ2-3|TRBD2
TGTGCCAGCAGACGTAGACTAGCGGAGTTACCTGCTAGCACAGATACGCAGTATTTT
CASRRRLAELPASTDTQYF
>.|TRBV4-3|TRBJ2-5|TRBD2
TGCGCCAGCAGCCACGGGCGGGGGGACGGGACCCAGTACTTC
CASSHGRGDGTQYF
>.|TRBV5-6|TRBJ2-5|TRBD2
TGTGCCAGCAGCTTGACTAGCGGGGGACAAGAGACCCAGTACTTC
CASSLTSGGQETQYF
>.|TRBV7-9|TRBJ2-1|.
TGTGCCAGCAGCTATAGAGCTCTTGGGAGGCCACTATCTTGGAATGAGCAGTTCTTC
CASSYRALGRPLSWNEQFF
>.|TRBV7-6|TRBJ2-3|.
TGTGCCAGCAGCTTAGACAATCTGGGGCCTACGCAGTATTTT
CASSLDNLGPTQYF
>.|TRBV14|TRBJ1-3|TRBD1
TGTGCCAGCAGCCAATACGGGACAGGTCACTCTGGAAACACCATATATTTT
CASSQYGTGHSGNTIYF
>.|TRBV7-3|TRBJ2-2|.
TGTGCCAGCAGCTTAATTCCCGGGGAGCTGTTTTTT
CASSLIPGELFF
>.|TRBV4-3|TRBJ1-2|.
TGCGCCAGCAGCCAGACATTGAACTATGGCTACACCTTC
CASSQTLNYGYTF
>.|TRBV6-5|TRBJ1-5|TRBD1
TGTGCCAGCAAACAGGGGGCGGTCGATCAGCCCCAGCATTTT
CASKQGAVDQPQHF
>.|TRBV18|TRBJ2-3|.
TGTGCCAGCTCACCACTTGGCGGGCGGACAGATACGCAGTATTTT
CASSPLGGRTDTQYF
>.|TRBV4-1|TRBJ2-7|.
TGCGCCAGCAGCCAAGATGGTCGGGACTCCTCCTACGAGCAGTACTTC
CASSQDGRDSSYEQYF
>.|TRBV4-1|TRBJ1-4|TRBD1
TGCGCCAGCAGTCCCGACAGGGGGGTCTCTAATGAAAAACTGTTTTTT
CASSPDRGVSNEKLFF
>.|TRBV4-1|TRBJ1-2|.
TGCGCCAGCAGCCAAGGCAGTGTTCAAGGCTATGGCTACACCTTC
CASSQGSVQGYGYTF
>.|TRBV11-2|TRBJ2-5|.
TGTGCCAGCAGCTTAGGTAGCGTCCAAGAGACCCAGTACTTC
CASSLGSVQETQYF
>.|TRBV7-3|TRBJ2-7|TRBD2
TGTGCCAGCAGCTTACTAGCGGGAGTGGGAGAGCAGTACTTC
CASSLLAGVGEQYF
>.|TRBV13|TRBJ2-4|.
TGTGCCAGCAGCTTCGGCGGGACAGCCAAAAACATTCAGTACTTC
CASSFGGTAKNIQYF
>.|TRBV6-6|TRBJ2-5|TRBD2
TGTGCCAGCAGTTACCCAAAGAGCGGGAGGGAAGAGACCCAGTACTTC
CASSYPKSGREETQYF
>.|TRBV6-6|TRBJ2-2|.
TGTGCCAGCAGTCCCTTCGGAGGGAACACCGGGGAGCTGTTTTTT
CASSPFGGNTGELFF
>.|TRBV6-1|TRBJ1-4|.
TGTGCCAGCAGTGTTATTGAGCCCAGGGCTAATGAAAAACTGTTTTTT
CASSVIEPRANEKLFF
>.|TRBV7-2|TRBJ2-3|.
TGTGCCAGCAGCCTCTCTGGGGGCACAGATACGCAGTATTTT
CASSLSGGTDTQYF
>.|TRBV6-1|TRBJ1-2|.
TGTGCCAGCAGTGAAGTGTGGGGCAGGCCCAACTATGGCTACACCTTC
CASSEVWGRPNYGYTF
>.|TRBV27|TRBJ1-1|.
TGTGCCAGCATAGGGACGGGGAACACTGAAGCTTTCTTT
CASIGTGNTEAFF
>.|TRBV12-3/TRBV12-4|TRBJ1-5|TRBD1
TGTGCCACGACAGGGTCCTGGGTGTTGCCCCAGCATTTT
CATTGSWVLPQHF
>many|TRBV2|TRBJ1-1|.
TGTGCCAGCACCGGGAAGGTGGGCACTGAAGCTTTCTTT
CASTGKVGTEAFF
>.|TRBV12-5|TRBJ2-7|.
TGTGCTAGTGGTTCCACCTCCTACGAGCAGTACTTC
CASGSTSYEQYF
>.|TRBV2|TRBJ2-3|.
TGTGCCAGTTCTCCGGGGGGACAGGGCACAGATACGCAGTATTTT
CASSPGGQGTDTQYF
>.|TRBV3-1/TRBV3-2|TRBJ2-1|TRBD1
TGTGCCAGCAGCCCCGGGACAGGGAGCTCCTACAATGAGCAGTTCTTC
CASSPGTGSSYNEQFF
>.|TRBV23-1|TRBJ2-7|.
TGCGCCAGCAGTCAATCGGGTATACGGGACCCATACGAGCAGTACTTC
CASSQSGIRDPYEQYF
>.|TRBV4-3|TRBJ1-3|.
TGCGCCAGCAGCCAACTTTCTAGCGGTGCCTCTGGAAACACCATATATTTT
CASSQLSSGASGNTIYF
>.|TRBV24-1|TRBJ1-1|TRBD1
TGTGCCACCAGGCAGGGGGCTTGGAACACTGAAGCTTTCTTT
CATRQGAWNTEAFF
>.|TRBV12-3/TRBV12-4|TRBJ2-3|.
TGTGCCAGCAGGGCAAGAAGCACAGATACGCAGTATTTT
CASRARSTDTQYF
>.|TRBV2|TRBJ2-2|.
TGTGCCAGCAGGTGGTTGAGGGAGCTGTTTTTT
CASRWLRELFF
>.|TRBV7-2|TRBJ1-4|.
TGTGCCAGCAGCTTTTTTTCTAGAACTGAAAAACTGTTTTTT
CASSFFSRTEKLFF
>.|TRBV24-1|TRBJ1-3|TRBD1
TGTGCCACCAGTGATCCCGGGACAGATGGAAACACCATATATTTT
CATSDPGTDGNTIYF
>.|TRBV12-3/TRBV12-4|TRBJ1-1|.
TGTGCCAGCAGTTGGGGGCAGCAGACTGAAGCTTTCTTT
CASSWGQQTEAFF
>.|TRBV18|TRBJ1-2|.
TGTGCCAGCTCACCATGGGACGGATCTAACTATGGCTACACCTTC
CASSPWDGSNYGYTF